This entry lists 28 T cell receptor beta chains sequenced from one sample in a study of T cell responses to AZD1222 COVID-19 vaccine. The data were produced by immunoSEQ multiplex PCR, yet TCRdb's version contains in-frame clones alone and is incomplete. The sample carries roughly 100,000 clones, 82% recorded once. The sample consisted of peripheral blood, taken on day 0 of AZD1222 vaccination. These receptors all stem from an adult in good health.

This clone was seen only a few times. This chain joins TRBV6-2 or TRBV6-3 and TRBJ1-1; D possibly corresponds to TRBD1 (5 bases). This CDR3 spans 13 amino acids. Germline V gene data show CDR1 as MNHEY and CDR2 as SVGEGT. Trimming removed 5 bases from V and 11 bases from J, with 18 bases in between. The CDR3 DNA reads TGTGCCAGCAGTCCAGTCCCCAGGGAAAAGGCTTTCTTT. Amino acids: CASSPVPREKAFF.

About this clone itself: The sample holds other DNA sequences that translate to the same CDR3. The chain joins TRBV5-6 to TRBJ1-5; no clear D gene. The CDR3 runs to 12 residues. CDR1 SGHDT and CDR2 YYEEEE come from the germline V gene. Trimming shortened V by 2 bases and J by 7 bases, and 7 bases separated the two germline ends. The CDR3 loop reads CASSLVDQPQHF. The DNA for the CDR3 is TGTGCCAGCAGCTTAGTCGACCAGCCCCAGCATTTT.

The chain links TRBV25-1 to TRBJ2-4; D remains unclear. Germline V lookup: CDR1 MGHDK, CDR2 SYGVNS. V was trimmed by 3 bases and J by 4 bases, leaving 7 bases between them. This CDR3 is 13 amino acids long. CDR3 sequence (DNA): TGTGCCAGCAGTGACGTTGGTAAAAACATTCAGTACTTC. Translation gives CASSDVGKNIQYF.

This chain joins TRBV29-1 and TRBJ1-1; 9 bases match TRBD1. The CDR3 runs 15 residues. Germline lookup yields CDR1 SQVTM and CDR2 ANQGSEA. V shed 4 bases and J 0 bases; nucleotides not matched to a gene: 6. This chain's CDR3 is CSVGRQGGMNTEAFF. In DNA, the CDR3 is TGCAGCGTTGGCCGACAGGGGGGAATGAACACTGAAGCTTTCTTT.

The gene calls are TRBV7-8 and TRBJ2-1; D is undetermined. The CDR3 is 14 residues long. V gave up 2 bases and J gave up 0 bases, with 5 bases separating them. CDR1 is SGHVS and CDR2 is FQNEAQ in the germline V gene. CDR3 sequence (DNA): TGTGCCAGCAGCTTACTCGGCTCCTACAATGAGCAGTTCTTC. Translated: CASSLLGSYNEQFF.

The chain carries TRBV4-3 and TRBJ2-5; D unresolved. Germline V gene sequence: CDR1 LGHNA, CDR2 YSLEER. The CDR3 spans 14 residues. Trimming removed 5 bases at V and 5 bases at J, with 15 bases between. Here the CDR3 DNA reads TGCGCCAGCAGCGAACAAAACGGGCCGGAGACCCAGTACTTC. Residues: CASSEQNGPETQYF.

The chain is built from TRBV7-9 and TRBJ1-2; D unresolved. Germline V gene sequence: CDR1 SEHNR, CDR2 FQNEAQ (reference sequence). This CDR3 has 11 residues. V was pared by 2 bases and J by 6 bases, with 4 bases between. The CDR3 bases are TGTGCCAGCAGCTTATCCGATGGCTACACCTTC. It translates to CASSLSDGYTF.

The V call is TRBV7-2, the J call TRBJ2-1; TRBD2 matches at 8 bases. The V and J ends lost 2 bases and 10 bases, in that order; junction bases with no gene match: 13. Germline assignment: CDR1 SGHTA and CDR2 FQGNSA. This CDR3 is built from 16 residues. As DNA, the CDR3 is TGTGCCAGCAGCTTAAATTCCGGGGGGGCCCCAGGCGAGCAGTTCTTC. Translation: CASSLNSGGAPGEQFF.

The chain has TRBV7-8 and TRBJ2-5; 8 nucleotides match TRBD2. The trim removed 5 bases at V and 5 bases at J, leaving 4 bases unmatched. The germline gives CDR1 SGHVS, CDR2 FQNEAQ. This CDR3 is 13 amino acids long. The CDR3, as DNA: TGTGCCAGCAGCCGGGGGGGGTTGGAGACCCAGTACTTC. Amino acids: CASSRGGLETQYF.

The V gene is TRBV4-2, the J gene TRBJ1-1, with 9 nucleotides matching TRBD1. The ends lost 0 bases at V and 5 bases at J; junction bases unmatched: 7. The CDR3 runs to 16 residues. Germline V gene lookup returns CDR1 LGHNA and CDR2 YNFKEQ. In DNA, the CDR3 is TGTGCCAGCAGCCAAGATTTACAGGGGGCAGGTACTGAAGCTTTCTTT. Amino acids: CASSQDLQGAGTEAFF.

The chain couples TRBV19 to TRBJ2-3; D might be TRBD2 (5 bases). This CDR3 spans 13 amino acids. Germline CDR1 and CDR2: LNHDA and SQIVND (reference sequence). V gave up 2 bases and J gave up 3 bases, with 6 bases separating them. The CDR3 sequence: CASSIPGTDTQYF. CDR3 nucleotides: TGTGCCAGTAGTATACCGGGGACAGATACGCAGTATTTT.

A single count supports this clone. J is TRBJ2-5 and V is TRBV7-2; 11 bases match TRBD2. Germline CDR1 SGHTA, CDR2 FQGNSA. The junction had 8 bases not matched to a gene; V was cut back by 4 bases and J by 7 bases. The CDR3 has 15 residues. CDR3 in amino acids: CASSSLAGVQGTQYF. In DNA, the CDR3 is TGTGCCAGCAGCTCACTAGCGGGGGTACAGGGGACCCAGTACTTC.

The chain joins TRBV7-9 to TRBJ2-1, with a tentative D call TRBD1 (6 bases). The CDR3 runs 15 residues. Germline V gives CDR1 SEHNR, CDR2 FQNEAQ (reference sequence). Trimming pared 5 bases from V and 8 bases from J, leaving 19 bases between. CDR3 DNA: TGTGCCAGCAGCCCAGGGACACAGACTAAGGATGAGCAGTTCTTC. Amino acids: CASSPGTQTKDEQFF. The full variable domain, in which reference TRBV7-9 and TRBJ2-1 provide the parts outside the CDR3, is DTGVSQNPRHKITKRGQNVTFRCDPISEHNRLYWYRQTLGQGPEFLTYFQNEAQLEKSRLLSDRFSAERPKGSFSTLEIQRTEQGDSAMYLCASSPGTQTKDEQFFGPGTRLTVL.

The chain joins TRBV19 to TRBJ2-7; TRBD1 matches 8 bases. Germline CDR1 reads LNHDA; CDR2 reads SQIVND (reference sequence). This CDR3 is 16 amino acids long. The junction had 16 bases not matched to a gene; V was cut back by 6 bases and J by 6 bases. CDR3 bases: TGTGCCAGTAGCCCCCTTGACAGGGGACGGAAGGTCGAGCAGTACTTC. Its translation is CASSPLDRGRKVEQYF.

This clone was recorded once. The V gene is TRBV7-2, the J gene TRBJ1-1; D unclear. Trimming stripped 6 bases from V and 5 bases from J, with 13 bases between. Per the germline V gene, CDR1 is SGHTA and CDR2 is FQGNSA. This CDR3 spans 13 amino acids. CDR3 sequence: CASSSHSETEAFF. In nucleotides, the CDR3 is TGTGCCAGCAGTAGTCATTCGGAGACTGAAGCTTTCTTT.

Only a few counts were recorded for this clone. The CDR3 protein is CASSLSLGQHTGELFF. CDR3 in DNA: TGTGCCAGCAGCTTATCGTTAGGGCAGCACACCGGGGAGCTGTTTTTT. The chain employs TRBV7-2 and TRBJ2-2; no definite D call. V gave up 2 bases and J gave up 3 bases, with 13 bases separating them. Germline-derived CDR1 and CDR2 are SGHTA and FQGNSA. CDR3 size: 16 residues.

The chain combines TRBV2 with TRBJ2-2, with 14 bases that match TRBD2. This CDR3 has 15 amino acids. Germline lookup yields CDR1 SNHLY and CDR2 FYNNEI. Losses at the gene ends were 6 bases for V and 4 bases for J; bases not matched to a gene: 1. In DNA form, the CDR3 reads TGTGCCAGCAGAGGGACTAGCGGGGGCACCGGGGAGCTGTTTTTT. Amino acids: CASRGTSGGTGELFF.

This chain uses TRBV7-8 with TRBJ1-3; no firm D call. Germline V lookup: CDR1 SGHVS, CDR2 FQNEAQ. Trimming cost V 2 bases and J 0 bases, with 8 bases left between them. The CDR3 covers 15 residues. CDR3 in amino acids: CASSLTGSSGNTIYF. Written as DNA, the CDR3 is TGTGCCAGCAGCTTAACCGGGAGCTCTGGAAACACCATATATTTT.

The chain carries TRBV2 and TRBJ2-7; 7 positions match TRBD1. This CDR3 comprises 14 residues. J lost 1 base, V lost 8 bases, and 8 bases had no gene match. The germline gives CDR1 SNHLY, CDR2 FYNNEI. Written as DNA, the CDR3 is TGTGCCAGCCTCCGGGACAGAACGTCCTACGAGCAGTACTTC. As protein: CASLRDRTSYEQYF. Together with reference TRBV2 and TRBJ2-7, the CDR3 gives the full variable domain: EPEVTQTPSHQVTQMGQEVILRCVPISNHLYFYWYRQILGQKVEFLVSFYNNEISEKSEIFDDQFSVERPDGSNFTLKIRSTKLEDSAMYFCASLRDRTSYEQYFGPGTRLTVT.

V gene TRBV4-3 combines with J gene TRBJ1-1, with a tentative D call TRBD1 (5 bases). The V gene's germline CDR1 is LGHNA and CDR2 YSLEER. V dropped 1 base and J dropped 1 base, with 7 bases sitting between them. The CDR3 sequence is 14 residues long. CDR3 sequence reads: CASSQAQGNTEAFF. As DNA, the CDR3 is TGCGCCAGCAGCCAAGCTCAGGGGAACACTGAAGCTTTCTTT.

The chain recombines TRBV3-1 (or the pseudogene TRBV3-2) with TRBJ2-1; 8 nucleotides match TRBD2. Germline V gives CDR1 LGHDT, CDR2 YNNKEL (reference sequence). This CDR3 contains 15 residues. V shed 2 bases, J shed 3 bases, and the junction held 3 bases outside the gene matches. The chain's CDR3 is CASSQLSGDYNEQFF. The CDR3 bases are TGTGCCAGCAGCCAACTTAGCGGGGACTACAATGAGCAGTTCTTC.

The count of this clone is one. The chain employs TRBV6-5 and TRBJ1-1; the D gene is possibly TRBD1 (6 bases). The CDR3 has 13 residues. The V and J ends lost 7 bases and 1 base respectively, with 10 bases between them. CDR1 is MNHEY and CDR2 is SVGAGI in the germline V gene. CDR3 nucleotides: TGTGCCAGCACTCTCAGGGGGAACACTGAAGCTTTCTTT. Translating gives CASTLRGNTEAFF.

The rearrangement links TRBV11-2 to TRBJ2-5; TRBD2 matches at 10 bases. The CDR3 consists of 15 residues. Germline CDR1 is SGHAT and CDR2 is FQNNGV. Trimming took 5 bases from V and 4 from J; bases not matched to a gene: 7. The DNA of the CDR3 is TGTGCCAGCAGCCCTGCTCTAGCGGGGGCAGAGACCCAGTACTTC. Residues: CASSPALAGAETQYF.

The gene calls are TRBV7-6 and TRBJ1-1; D possibly corresponds to TRBD1 (5 bases). Per the germline V gene, CDR1 is SGHVS and CDR2 is FNYEAQ. This CDR3 has 16 amino acids. Trimming took off 5 bases at V and 1 base at J, with 17 bases between the two ends. CDR3 bases: TGTGCCAGCAGCCCTGGACATCGTTGGGAGAACACTGAAGCTTTCTTT. Translating it yields CASSPGHRWENTEAFF.

The chain carries TRBV10-3 and TRBJ1-6, with 9 bases identical to TRBD1. The CDR3 runs 16 residues. V lost 5 bases, J lost 10 bases, and 12 bases stayed unmatched. Germline V CDR1 and CDR2: ENHRY, SYGVKD. The CDR3 is CAISPSPGQGRSPLHF. The CDR3 coding sequence is TGTGCCATCAGTCCCAGCCCGGGACAGGGACGATCACCCCTCCACTTT.

The genes are TRBV27 and TRBJ1-2; D is perhaps TRBD1 (5 bases). The length of the CDR3 is 15 residues. With 4 bases removed from V and 3 bases from J, the gap between germline ends came to 15 bases. Looked up from germline, CDR1 is MNHEY and CDR2 is SMNVEV (reference sequence). The CDR3 nucleotides are TGTGCCAGCAGTTATAGTGTCTGGGGGTACTATGGCTACACCTTC. Translating gives CASSYSVWGYYGYTF.

The chain uses TRBV29-1 and TRBJ1-2; 8 nucleotides match TRBD1. Trimming cost V 2 bases and J 9 bases; bases outside gene matches: 8. Germline CDR1 is SQVTM and CDR2 is ANQGSEA. The CDR3 covers 13 residues. The CDR3 bases are TGCAGCGTTGAACCGGGACAGGCCAATAGCTACACCTTC. Encoded protein: CSVEPGQANSYTF.

This clone was observed a few times. V gene TRBV6-1 combines with J gene TRBJ2-7, with D maybe TRBD1 (6 bases). The V gene's germline CDR1 is MNHNS and CDR2 SASEGT. CDR3 length: 13 amino acids. V lost 3 bases to trimming and J lost 5 bases, with 11 bases between them. The CDR3 DNA follows: TGTGCCAGCAGTGACAGGGGAGTCGACGAGCAGTACTTC. This gives the protein CASSDRGVDEQYF.